Presented here are 6 T cell receptor beta chains from one specimen sequenced in a study of control samples from healthy donors and cancer patients. Profiling relied on immunoSEQ multiplex PCR, and the TCRdb table lists in-frame clones only, not all of them. Of approximately 150,000 clones listed, around 92% were seen once; the top ten hold roughly 3.2%. The sample was blood. These receptors all stem from a man aged 25-45 years in good health.

This chain uses TRBV19 with TRBJ2-1; D is uncertain. The germline V gene encodes CDR1 LNHDA and CDR2 SQIVND (reference sequence). Trimming took 4 bases from V and 4 from J, leaving 8 bases between them. The CDR3 runs 13 residues. The CDR3 nucleotides are TGTGCCAGTAGTACGGCCCAGTACAATGAGCAGTTCTTC. This encodes CASSTAQYNEQFF.

This chain joins TRBV11-2 and TRBJ1-2, with TRBD1 matching 9 bases. The CDR3 loop spans 15 amino acids. Germline CDR1 and CDR2: SGHAT and FQNNGV. The J segment lost 5 bases and the V segment lost 1 base, leaving 5 bases of the junction unmatched. This chain's CDR3 is CASSLVAGTGYGYTF. Written as DNA, the CDR3 is TGTGCCAGCAGCTTAGTAGCCGGGACAGGGTATGGCTACACCTTC. The whole variable domain, remainder taken from reference TRBV11-2 and TRBJ1-2, is EAGVAQSPRYKIIEKRQSVAFWCNPISGHATLYWYQQILGQGPKLLIQFQNNGVVDDSQLPKDRFSAERLKGVDSTLKIQPAKLEDSAVYLCASSLVAGTGYGYTFGSGTRLTVV.

CDR3 amino acids: CASSQDTGVGNTIYF. Written as DNA, the CDR3 is TGCGCCAGCAGCCAAGATACAGGGGTCGGAAACACCATATATTTT. The chain couples TRBV4-1 to TRBJ1-3; the match to TRBD1 covers 7 bases. Trimming took 0 bases from V and 4 from J; bases not matched to a gene: 3. CDR1 and CDR2 (germline): MGHRA, YSYEKL. The CDR3 consists of 15 residues.

This chain links TRBV6-5 with TRBJ1-2; D not certain. Trimming removed 7 bases from V and 4 bases from J, with 13 bases in between. The CDR3 runs 13 residues. Germline V CDR1 and CDR2: MNHEY, SVGAGI. The CDR3 DNA reads as TGTGCCAGCAAGTTCGGACCGTCCTATGGCTACACCTTC. Its protein product is CASKFGPSYGYTF.

The genes are TRBV5-1 and TRBJ2-2; D is uncertain. CDR1 is SGHRS and CDR2 is YFSETQ in the germline V gene. Between the trimmed V and J ends, which lost 1 base and 5 bases, there was a span of 6 bases. The CDR3 contains 13 residues. The CDR3 sequence is CASSLLGTGELFF. The CDR3 DNA reads as TGCGCCAGCAGCTTGTTAGGTACCGGGGAGCTGTTTTTT.

The chain uses TRBV5-1 and TRBJ1-5; D is unresolved. V lost 2 bases to trimming and J lost 0 bases, with 6 bases between them. The CDR3 is made up of 14 amino acids. Germline V lookup: CDR1 SGHRS, CDR2 YFSETQ. The DNA for the CDR3 is TGCGCCAGCAGCTTAGACTATAGCAATCAGCCCCAGCATTTT. This encodes CASSLDYSNQPQHF. Filled out from reference TRBV5-1 and TRBJ1-5, the complete variable domain reads KAGVTQTPRYLIKTRGQQVTLSCSPISGHRSVSWYQQTPGQGLQFLFEYFSETQRNKGNFPGRFSGRQFSNSRSEMNVSTLELGDSALYLCASSLDYSNQPQHFGDGTRLSIL.